The clone carrying this T cell receptor beta chain was counted only a few times. Profiled with immunoSEQ multiplex PCR; TCRdb holds only in-frame clones, not every one. The sample includes more than 130,000 clones, approximately 80% of them seen just once. Germline loops: CDR1 LNHDA, CDR2 SQIVND (reference sequence). The CDR3 sequence is 16 residues long. V lost 4 bases, J lost 10 bases, and 20 bases lay in between. The data were taken from a study of blood T cell repertoires in COVID-19. Study-level information: Samples representing acute and convalescent COVID-19 were sourced from the United States, Italy and Spain. The cDNA or gDNA used as material had been derived from T cells, B-cell-depleted T cells, or PBMCs.

J is TRBJ1-6 and V is TRBV19; D possibly corresponds to TRBD1 (5 bases). Sequencing input: peripheral blood. This clonotype was obtained from a woman aged 80 or over in a cohort sampled during active or convalescent COVID-19. CDR3 sequence reads: CASSTLGGRMGSPLHF. The DNA of the CDR3 is TGTGCCAGTAGTACCCTCGGGGGACGGATGGGGTCACCCCTCCACTTT.